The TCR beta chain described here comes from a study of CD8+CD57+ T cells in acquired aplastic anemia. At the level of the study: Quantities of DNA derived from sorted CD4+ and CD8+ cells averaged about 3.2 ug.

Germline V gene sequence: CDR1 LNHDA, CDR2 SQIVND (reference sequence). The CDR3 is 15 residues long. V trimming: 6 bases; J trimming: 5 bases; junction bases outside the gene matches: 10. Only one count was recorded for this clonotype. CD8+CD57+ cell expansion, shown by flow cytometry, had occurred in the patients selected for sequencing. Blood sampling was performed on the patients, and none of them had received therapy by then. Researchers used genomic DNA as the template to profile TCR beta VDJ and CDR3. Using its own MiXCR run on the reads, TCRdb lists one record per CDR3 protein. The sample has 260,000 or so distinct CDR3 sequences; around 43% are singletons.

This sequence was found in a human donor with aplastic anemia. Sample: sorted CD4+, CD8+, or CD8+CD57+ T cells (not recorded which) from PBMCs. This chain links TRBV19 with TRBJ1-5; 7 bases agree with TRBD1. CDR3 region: CASRFRDRGDQPQHF. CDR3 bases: TGTGCCAGTAGATTCCGGGACAGAGGGGATCAGCCCCAGCATTTT.